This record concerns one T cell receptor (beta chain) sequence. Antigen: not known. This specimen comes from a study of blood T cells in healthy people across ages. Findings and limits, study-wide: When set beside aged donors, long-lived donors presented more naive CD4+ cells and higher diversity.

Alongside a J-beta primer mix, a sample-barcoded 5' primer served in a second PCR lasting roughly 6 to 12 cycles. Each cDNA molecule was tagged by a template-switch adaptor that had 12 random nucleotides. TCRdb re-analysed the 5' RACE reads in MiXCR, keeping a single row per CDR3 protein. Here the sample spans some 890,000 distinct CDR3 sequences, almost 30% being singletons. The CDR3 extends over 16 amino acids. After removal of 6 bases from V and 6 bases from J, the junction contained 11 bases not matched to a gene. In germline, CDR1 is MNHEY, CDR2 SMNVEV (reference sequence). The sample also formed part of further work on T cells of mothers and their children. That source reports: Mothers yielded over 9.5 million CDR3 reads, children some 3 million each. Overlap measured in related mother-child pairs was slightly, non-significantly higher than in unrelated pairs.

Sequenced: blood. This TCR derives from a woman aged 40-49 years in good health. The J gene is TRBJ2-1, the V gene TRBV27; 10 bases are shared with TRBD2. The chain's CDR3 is CASSWGSGGARNEQFF. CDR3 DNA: TGTGCCAGCAGCTGGGGAAGCGGGGGGGCCCGCAATGAGCAGTTCTTC.